The 32 T cell receptor beta chains in this list originate from one sample, sequenced in a study of T-cell reconstitution after alpha-beta-depleted transplantation in children. Preparation of the TCRbeta library used unique molecular identifiers. TCRdb reprocessed the PCR reads via MiXCR and lists one record per CDR3 protein. The sample contains approximately 190,000 distinct CDR3 sequences, 6.3% of which appear only once. The sequenced sample was PBMCs, obtained before TCRalphabeta/CD19-depleted stem cell transplant. The source is a girl under three years old with combined immunodeficiency, due to receive a stem cell transplant.

This clonotype was picked up many times. V is TRBV7-2 and J is TRBJ2-7; 11 bases map to TRBD2. The length of the CDR3 is 16 residues. V shed 3 bases, J shed 3 bases, and the junction held 7 bases outside the gene matches. Per the germline V gene, CDR1 is SGHTA and CDR2 is FQGNSA. The chain's CDR3 is CASSFQLAGDGYEQYF. The CDR3 region has the DNA TGTGCCAGCAGCTTCCAACTAGCGGGAGACGGCTACGAGCAGTACTTC.

This clonotype was seen repeatedly, ten times or more. This rearrangement joins TRBV9 to TRBJ2-1, with 9 bases matching TRBD2. Germline V lookup: CDR1 SGDLS, CDR2 YYNGEE. The CDR3 has 16 amino acids. The trim removed 4 bases at V and 0 bases at J, leaving 5 bases unmatched. DNA for the CDR3: TGTGCCAGCAGCCCGACTAGCGGAATCTCCTACAATGAGCAGTTCTTC. Residues: CASSPTSGISYNEQFF.

This clonotype has at least ten counts. This rearrangement joins TRBV29-1 to TRBJ2-7; a weak D match, TRBD2 (5 bases). Germline-derived CDR1 and CDR2 are SQVTM and ANQGSEA. The ends were cut back, 6 bases at V and 1 base at J, with 13 bases in the middle. The CDR3 consists of 13 residues. CDR3 coding DNA: TGCAGCGTCGAACTAGAACTATCCTACGAGCAGTACTTC. Its translation: CSVELELSYEQYF.

This clonotype was found many times. The rearrangement links TRBV29-1 to TRBJ1-4; maybe TRBD1 (6 bases). This CDR3 is 14 amino acids long. Between the trimmed V and J ends, which lost 0 bases and 10 bases, there was a span of 15 bases. Germline V gives CDR1 SQVTM, CDR2 ANQGSEA. CDR3 sequence (DNA): TGCAGCGTTGAAGATCTCCCGTCCAGGGGAAAACTGTTTTTT. Amino acids: CSVEDLPSRGKLFF.

The table lists this clonotype with many counts. The chain couples TRBV2 to TRBJ2-1; 8 positions agree with TRBD2. V shed 7 bases and J 6 bases; nucleotides not matched to a gene: 8. There are 14 residues in the CDR3. Germline CDR1 is SNHLY and CDR2 is FYNNEI. The DNA of the CDR3 is TGTGCCAGCATGGGGACTAGTGGTCCCAATGAGCAGTTCTTC. Its translation: CASMGTSGPNEQFF.

This clonotype was seen ten or more times. This chain connects TRBV6-2 or TRBV6-3 to TRBJ2-4, with unresolved D. In germline, CDR1 is MNHEY, CDR2 SVGEGT. Trimming removed 4 bases at V and 9 bases at J, with 22 bases between. The CDR3 contains 16 residues. The CDR3 region is CASSFRSSGRPLIQYF. For the CDR3, the DNA is TGTGCCAGCAGTTTTCGATCTTCAGGCAGACCCCTCATTCAGTACTTC.

This clonotype was seen ten or more times. The chain links TRBV7-2 to TRBJ2-5; maybe TRBD2 (5 bases). V lost 1 base, J lost 4 bases, and 16 bases lay in between. Germline lookup yields CDR1 SGHTA and CDR2 FQGNSA. The CDR3 totals 16 residues. CDR3: CASSLEAFRGSETQYF. CDR3 bases: TGTGCCAGCAGCTTAGAGGCGTTTAGAGGGTCAGAGACCCAGTACTTC. Based on the CDR3 plus reference TRBV7-2 and TRBJ2-5, the full variable domain is GAGVSQSPSNKVTEKGKDVELRCDPISGHTALYWYRQSLGQGLEFLIYFQGNSAPDKSGLPSDRFSAERTGGSVSTLTIQRTQQEDSAVYLCASSLEAFRGSETQYFGPGTRLLVL.

This clonotype has ten or more counts. The V and J genes are TRBV20-1 and TRBJ1-6; D uncertain. Trimming left V 0 bases short and J 15 bases short, with 9 bases between. Germline CDR1 is DFQATT and CDR2 is SNEGSKA (reference sequence). The length of the CDR3 is 11 residues. This CDR3 is CSARDLAGLHF. The CDR3 DNA reads as TGCAGTGCTAGAGATCTGGCAGGCCTCCACTTT.

This clonotype was counted ten times or more. This chain joins TRBV7-8 and TRBJ2-2, with unresolved D. The CDR3 is 13 residues long. Trimming left V 2 bases short and J 7 bases short, with 8 bases between. Germline V lookup: CDR1 SGHVS, CDR2 FQNEAQ. CDR3 in amino acids: CASSLSVYGELFF. Here the CDR3 DNA reads TGTGCCAGCAGCTTAAGCGTCTACGGGGAGCTGTTTTTT.

This clonotype was found many times. This chain joins TRBV29-1 and TRBJ2-1; TRBD1 is a possible D gene (6 bases). The CDR3 has 15 residues. Germline V gene sequence: CDR1 SQVTM, CDR2 ANQGSEA. Trimming removed 4 bases at V and 7 bases at J, with 20 bases between. The CDR3 DNA reads TGCAGCGTTGTGGGACACCTTCTGGGATCAAATGAGCAGTTCTTC. It yields the protein CSVVGHLLGSNEQFF.

This clonotype was seen repeatedly, ten times or more. The rearrangement uses TRBV20-1 and TRBJ2-2, with D unresolved. Germline V gene lookup returns CDR1 DFQATT and CDR2 SNEGSKA (reference sequence). Trimming stripped 6 bases from V and 2 bases from J, with 10 bases between. The CDR3 loop spans 13 amino acids. CDR3 protein: CSAHHLNTGELFF. The CDR3 nucleotides read TGCAGTGCGCACCACTTAAACACCGGGGAGCTGTTTTTT.

This clonotype was observed at least ten times. V and J are TRBV7-2 and TRBJ2-7; D perhaps matches TRBD2 (6 bases). The CDR3 runs to 15 residues. Germline-derived CDR1 and CDR2 are SGHTA and FQGNSA. Trimming took off 5 bases at V and 4 bases at J, with 18 bases between the two ends. The CDR3 bases are TGTGCCAGCAGCCCCGGGGCTAGCGTCTCGTACGAGCAGTACTTC. Translation: CASSPGASVSYEQYF.

This clonotype was found many times. The V and J genes are TRBV5-6 and TRBJ1-1; D might be TRBD1 (5 bases). V lost 4 bases and J 1 base, leaving 17 bases between the germline ends. Germline CDR1 reads SGHDT; CDR2 reads YYEEEE. CDR3 length equals 16 residues. CDR3 in DNA: TGTGCCAGCAGCCAAATATCGGGACTCCGGAACACTGAAGCTTTCTTT. The encoded protein is CASSQISGLRNTEAFF.

The CDR3 protein is CASSLAQFPEAGNTIYF. The DNA for the CDR3 is TGTGCCAGCAGCTTAGCGCAATTCCCCGAAGCTGGAAACACCATATATTTT. The chain combines TRBV7-2 with TRBJ1-3; no reliable D call. The CDR3 is 17 amino acids. Between the trimmed V and J ends, which lost 0 bases and 2 bases, there was a span of 14 bases. In germline, CDR1 is SGHTA, CDR2 FQGNSA.

The sample holds many counts of this clonotype. This chain joins TRBV28 and TRBJ1-4; D is unclear. CDR3 length: 11 residues. The V gene's germline CDR1 is MDHEN and CDR2 SYDVKM. V lost 6 bases, J lost 10 bases, and 9 bases lay in between. CDR3 nucleotide sequence: TGTGCCAGCAGATCTTGGGGAAAACTGTTTTTT. This codes for CASRSWGKLFF.

This clonotype was found many times. The chain is built from TRBV12-3 or TRBV12-4 and TRBJ1-1, with D hard to call. This CDR3 is 11 amino acids long. V lost 6 bases, J lost 6 bases, and 8 bases lay in between. The CDR3 bases are TGTGCCAGCAGCGTTAATGCTGAAGCTTTCTTT. Translating it yields CASSVNAEAFF.

This clonotype has at least ten counts. This sequence joins TRBV7-2 and TRBJ1-1; D may be TRBD1 (6 bases). CDR3 length equals 14 residues. V dropped 10 bases and J dropped 5 bases, with 20 bases sitting between them. The germline CDR1 and CDR2 sequences are SGHTA and FQGNSA. CDR3 nucleotides: TGTGCCACCGGGCATGGGGGCGCGAGAACTGAAGCTTTCTTT. Encoded protein: CATGHGGARTEAFF.

A few counts support this clonotype. The rearrangement links TRBV28 to TRBJ2-4; TRBD2 matches 8 bases. V shed 4 bases and J 6 bases; nucleotides not matched to a gene: 5. CDR3 length equals 14 residues. CDR1 MDHEN and CDR2 SYDVKM come from the germline V gene. CDR3 in amino acids: CASSWSGGGNIQYF. The CDR3 nucleotides are TGTGCCAGCAGTTGGAGCGGGGGTGGAAACATTCAGTACTTC.

This clonotype was seen at least ten times. The V and J genes are TRBV29-1 and TRBJ2-7, with 12 positions matching TRBD2. After removal of 5 bases from V and 5 bases from J, the junction contained 4 bases not matched to a gene. Per the germline V gene, CDR1 is SQVTM and CDR2 is ANQGSEA. CDR3 length: 13 residues. The CDR3 DNA sequence: TGCAGCGTTCTAGCGGGGGGGCTCCACGAGCAGTACTTC. Its translation is CSVLAGGLHEQYF.

This clonotype appeared many times. The chain couples TRBV7-9 to TRBJ2-1; 11 bases fit TRBD2. Germline V gene sequence: CDR1 SEHNR, CDR2 FQNEAQ (reference sequence). V shed 4 bases, J shed 10 bases, and the junction held 18 bases outside the gene matches. The CDR3 is made up of 18 amino acids. Here the CDR3 DNA reads TGTGCCAGCAGCTACAAGACGGGGCTAGCGGGAGGTGAAGTAGAGCAGTTCTTC. Its translation: CASSYKTGLAGGEVEQFF.

This clonotype was counted many times. The V and J genes are TRBV3-1 and TRBJ1-6; D gene ambiguous. The germline V gene has CDR1 LGHDT and CDR2 YNNKEL (reference sequence). This CDR3 region has 12 residues. Trimming left V 1 base short and J 7 bases short, with 2 bases between. The CDR3 loop is CASSQGNSPLHF. The CDR3, as DNA: TGTGCCAGCAGCCAAGGCAATTCACCCCTCCACTTT.

In this sample, this clonotype turned up many times. The chain joins TRBV7-9 to TRBJ2-4; 9 nucleotides line up with TRBD1. V trimming: 1 base; J trimming: 9 bases; junction bases outside the gene matches: 10. The length of the CDR3 is 16 residues. Germline V gene sequence: CDR1 SEHNR, CDR2 FQNEAQ (reference sequence). The DNA for the CDR3 is TGTGCCAGCAGCTTAGGGTTTGACGGACAGGGGCTCATTCAGTACTTC. Its translation: CASSLGFDGQGLIQYF.

In its sample, this clonotype was seen many times. The CDR3 DNA follows: TGTGCCAGCAGCTTACTCGGGAACGAGCAGTACTTC. Protein product: CASSLLGNEQYF. The rearrangement links TRBV7-6 to TRBJ2-7; TRBD2 might be the D (5 bases). V was clipped by 2 bases and J by 5 bases, with 7 bases between them. The germline V gene encodes CDR1 SGHVS and CDR2 FNYEAQ. This CDR3 has 12 amino acids. The complete variable domain, with remaining parts taken from reference TRBV7-6 and TRBJ2-7, reads GAGVSQSPRYKVTKRGQDVALRCDPISGHVSLYWYRQALGQGPEFLTYFNYEAQQDKSGLPNDRFSAERPEGSISTLTIQRTEQRDSAMYRCASSLLGNEQYFGPGTRLTVT.

In its sample, this clonotype was seen many times. J is TRBJ2-2 and V is TRBV7-2; 8 nucleotides agree with TRBD1. The V gene's germline CDR1 is SGHTA and CDR2 FQGNSA. V lost 5 bases, J lost 5 bases, and 10 bases stayed unmatched. The CDR3 is 16 amino acids. The chain's CDR3 is CASSPPGGLWTGELFF. The CDR3 DNA is TGTGCCAGCAGCCCCCCAGGGGGCTTGTGGACCGGGGAGCTGTTTTTT.

The chain is built from TRBV4-2 and TRBJ1-1, with unresolved D. The length of the CDR3 is 15 residues. V was trimmed by 0 bases and J by 1 base, leaving 9 bases between them. The germline V gene encodes CDR1 LGHNA and CDR2 YNFKEQ. CDR3 region: CASSQDVQTNTEAFF. The CDR3 region has the DNA TGTGCCAGCAGCCAAGATGTCCAGACGAACACTGAAGCTTTCTTT.

In its sample, this clonotype was seen many times. This chain uses TRBV7-2 with TRBJ2-3, with TRBD2 matching over 7 bases. The germline V gene encodes CDR1 SGHTA and CDR2 FQGNSA. After removal of 1 base from V and 5 bases from J, the junction contained 6 bases not matched to a gene. CDR3 length equals 15 residues. The DNA for the CDR3 is TGTGCCAGCAGCTTAGGAAGACTAGCAGTAGATACGCAGTATTTT. This sequence encodes CASSLGRLAVDTQYF.

This clonotype occurred many times. The chain has TRBV3-1 and TRBJ2-1; TRBD2 agrees at 11 bases. CDR3 size: 15 residues. The ends lost 8 bases at V and 2 bases at J; junction bases unmatched: 5. Germline assignment: CDR1 LGHDT and CDR2 YNNKEL (reference sequence). In nucleotides, the CDR3 is TGTGCCAGCGGCCGACTAGCGGGGACCTACAATGAGCAGTTCTTC. It yields the protein CASGRLAGTYNEQFF.

V is TRBV14 and J is TRBJ1-1; 7 positions match TRBD1. There are 16 residues in the CDR3. Per the germline V gene, CDR1 is SGHDN and CDR2 is FVKESK. The ends lost 4 bases at V and 5 bases at J; junction bases unmatched: 13. This CDR3 is CASSPTPRGRGTEAFF. The CDR3 DNA sequence: TGTGCCAGCAGCCCCACCCCGAGGGGGCGCGGGACTGAAGCTTTCTTT.

This clonotype was picked up many times. The chain combines TRBV4-2 with TRBJ2-2; D not certain. Germline CDR1 reads LGHNA; CDR2 reads YNFKEQ. The V end lost 4 bases, the J end lost 6 bases, and 3 bases lay between the germline ends. The CDR3 covers 11 residues. The CDR3 nucleotides are TGTGCCAGCAGCCCCCCCGGGGAGCTGTTTTTT. Translating gives CASSPPGELFF.

This clonotype was recorded at least ten times. The rearrangement links TRBV3-1 to TRBJ2-5, with D possibly matching TRBD2 (6 bases). The CDR3 totals 13 residues. Germline lookup yields CDR1 LGHDT and CDR2 YNNKEL (reference sequence). Trimming left V 1 base short and J 3 bases short, with 6 bases between. The chain's CDR3 is CASSQGEEETQYF. The DNA of the CDR3 is TGTGCCAGCAGCCAAGGGGAGGAAGAGACCCAGTACTTC.

This clonotype was observed many times. The rearrangement links TRBV2 to TRBJ2-5; D is perhaps TRBD2 (6 bases). The V end lost 6 bases, the J end lost 2 bases, and 10 bases lay between the germline ends. Germline V gene lookup returns CDR1 SNHLY and CDR2 FYNNEI. The CDR3 loop spans 13 amino acids. DNA for the CDR3: TGTGCCAGCAGCTGGGACTTTCAAGAGACCCAGTACTTC. Translated, it gives CASSWDFQETQYF.

This clonotype appeared many times. The chain carries TRBV7-6 and TRBJ2-5; D remains unclear. CDR1 and CDR2 (germline): SGHVS, FNYEAQ. The CDR3 loop spans 14 amino acids. V lost 1 base to trimming and J lost 1 base, with 7 bases between them. The CDR3 region has the DNA TGTGCCAGCAGCTTAGACGCTAGCCAAGAGACCCAGTACTTC. It codes for CASSLDASQETQYF.